Sequencing of this T cell receptor (beta chain) was carried out in a study of T cell responses to AZD1222 COVID-19 vaccine. Assay: immunoSEQ multiplex PCR; the TCRdb copy retains only in-frame clones and omits some. The sample has around 150,000 clones, approximately 89% seen once. Germline-derived CDR1 and CDR2 are WNHNN and SYGVQD (reference sequence). Trimming left V 2 bases short and J 10 bases short, with 29 bases between. This CDR3 is 18 amino acids long. This chain joins TRBV10-1 and TRBJ1-1; D call uncertain. This material consisted of peripheral blood, taken on day 0 of AZD1222 vaccination. This receptor was taken from an adult in good health. The CDR3 sequence is CASSEPDWLIDPYEGAFF. The CDR3 DNA is TGCGCCAGCAGTGAGCCCGACTGGCTGATCGATCCATACGAAGGAGCTTTCTTT.